These 23 T cell receptor beta chains share one sample of origin, sequenced in a study of blood T cells in healthy people across ages. Primers used in a second PCR of roughly 6 to 11 cycles were a sample-barcoded 5' primer and a J-beta primer mix. From the 5' RACE reads, TCRdb called clonotypes with MiXCR, one entry per CDR3 protein. The sample carries hundreds of thousands of distinct CDR3 sequences, around 25% recorded once. This sample was also put to use in a study of T cells of mothers and their children.

Sequenced input: blood. Receptors originate from a boy younger than 18 in good health.

This clonotype has more than one count but fewer than ten. The chain joins TRBV15 to TRBJ2-5, with D perhaps matching TRBD2 (7 bases). The CDR3 runs to 24 residues. V gave up 1 base and J gave up 1 base, with 37 bases separating them. Germline V lookup: CDR1 LNHNV, CDR2 YYDKDF (reference sequence). This chain's CDR3 is CATSRVNFPDAYPRRGGGQETQYF. CDR3 in DNA: TGTGCCACCAGCAGAGTTAACTTCCCAGATGCGTACCCTCGGAGGGGGGGCGGCCAAGAGACCCAGTACTTC.

The V and J genes are TRBV4-1 and TRBJ2-7; 7 bases line up with TRBD2. Germline CDR1 MGHRA, CDR2 YSYEKL. The CDR3 spans 16 residues. V lost 0 bases and J lost 3; bases outside the gene matches: 8. The CDR3, as DNA: TGCGCCAGCAGCCAAGAGCGTTCTAGCGGAAGCTACGAGCAGTACTTC. Translating gives CASSQERSSGSYEQYF.

This chain joins TRBV9 and TRBJ2-1; TRBD2 agrees at 7 bases. The J call may be in error: the DNA end matches TRBJ2-5 better. The CDR3 sequence is 15 residues long. The germline CDR1 and CDR2 sequences are SGDLS and YYNGEE. CDR3: CASSGLRSGAARQYF. The CDR3 nucleotides are TGTGCCAGCAGCGGCCTCCGGAGCGGGGCTGCACGCCAGTACTTC.

The chain links TRBV7-9 to TRBJ1-3; TRBD1 matches at 10 bases. This CDR3 contains 18 residues. V was pared by 0 bases and J by 4 bases, with 9 bases of the junction left unmatched. Germline V lookup: CDR1 SEHNR, CDR2 FQNEAQ (reference sequence). In DNA, the CDR3 is TGTGCCAGCAGCTTAGCCGGGACAGGGGCGATCACCGGAAACACCATATATTTT. The encoded protein is CASSLAGTGAITGNTIYF.

This clonotype was counted only a few times. The chain has TRBV20-1 and TRBJ1-4; D unclear. The length of the CDR3 is 15 residues. V shed 4 bases and J shed 0 bases, with 12 bases lying between them. CDR1 and CDR2 from the germline V gene are DFQATT and SNEGSKA (reference sequence). CDR3 protein: CSATGEGATNEKLFF. In DNA form, the CDR3 reads TGCAGTGCTACTGGTGAGGGAGCAACTAATGAAAAACTGTTTTTT.

The chain joins TRBV3-1 to TRBJ2-1, with D unclear. Germline assignment: CDR1 LGHDT and CDR2 YNNKEL (reference sequence). Between the trimmed V and J ends, which lost 1 base and 0 bases, there was a span of 10 bases. The CDR3 contains 16 residues. The CDR3 sequence is CASSQGWVPSYNEQFF. As DNA, the CDR3 is TGTGCCAGCAGCCAAGGATGGGTTCCCTCCTACAATGAGCAGTTCTTC.

V gene TRBV18 combines with J gene TRBJ1-5, with a weak D call TRBD1 (5 bases). The CDR3 length is 14 residues. Germline V lookup: CDR1 KGHSH, CDR2 LQKENI. Deletions cut 1 base from V and 5 bases from J, with 9 bases between. The CDR3 DNA is TGTGCCAGCTCACCACAGGGGTCCGATCAGCCCCAGCATTTT. Its protein is CASSPQGSDQPQHF.

The chain combines TRBV10-3 with TRBJ1-5, with TRBD1 as a possible D gene (5 bases). Germline V gene data show CDR1 as ENHRY and CDR2 as SYGVKD. V was shortened by 6 bases and J by 5 bases, with 20 bases between the two germline ends. There are 16 residues in the CDR3. In nucleotides, the CDR3 is TGTGCCATCAGGAGCGGGGGGTCTGAATGGGATCAGCCCCAGCATTTT. Residues: CAIRSGGSEWDQPQHF.

On this clonotype: At one end the junction does not follow the germline gene, possibly because of a read error. The chain carries TRBV14 and TRBJ2-5; D gene uncertain. Germline assignment: CDR1 SGHDN and CDR2 FVKESK. The CDR3 has 13 residues. The CDR3 DNA reads TGTGCCGGCAGCCGAGAACTCCAAGAGACCCAGTACTTC. Translation gives CAGSRELQETQYF.

The gene calls are TRBV2 and TRBJ1-2, with TRBD1 matching over 8 bases. Germline trimming cut 7 bases from V and 2 bases from J; bases unmatched to any gene: 3. Germline V gene sequence: CDR1 SNHLY, CDR2 FYNNEI. The CDR3 loop spans 13 amino acids. The CDR3 spells CASIRGPNYGYTF. The CDR3 bases are TGTGCCAGCATCAGGGGGCCGAACTATGGCTACACCTTC.

This clonotype was observed a few times. V is TRBV20-1 and J is TRBJ1-2; D unclear. This CDR3 contains 12 residues. Trimming stripped 0 bases from V and 8 bases from J, with 10 bases between. The germline CDR1 and CDR2 sequences are DFQATT and SNEGSKA (reference sequence). The CDR3 reads CSARDEWRGYTF. The CDR3 nucleotides are TGCAGTGCTAGAGACGAGTGGAGGGGCTACACCTTC.

The chain is built from TRBV5-1 and TRBJ2-4; D may be TRBD2 (6 bases). Trimming cost V 2 bases and J 3 bases, with 12 bases left between them. Germline V CDR1 and CDR2: SGHRS, YFSETQ. This CDR3 has 15 amino acids. This CDR3 is CASSFGGVDKNIQYF. CDR3 sequence (DNA): TGCGCCAGCAGCTTCGGAGGGGTCGACAAAAACATTCAGTACTTC. Complete variable domain (other parts from reference TRBV5-1 and TRBJ2-4): KAGVTQTPRYLIKTRGQQVTLSCSPISGHRSVSWYQQTPGQGLQFLFEYFSETQRNKGNFPGRFSGRQFSNSRSEMNVSTLELGDSALYLCASSFGGVDKNIQYFGAGTRLSVL.

This clonotype was seen only a few times. The chain has TRBV5-6 and TRBJ2-7, with TRBD2 identical over 7 bases. After removal of 1 base from V and 6 bases from J, the junction contained 7 bases not matched to a gene. CDR3 length equals 14 residues. From germline, CDR1 is SGHDT and CDR2 YYEEEE. DNA of the CDR3: TGTGCCAGCAGCTTGACCGGGACTATCGTCGAGCAGTACTTC. Its translation: CASSLTGTIVEQYF.

This clonotype was found once. V is TRBV29-1 and J is TRBJ2-1; 8 nucleotides match TRBD1. The CDR3 covers 14 residues. Germline trimming cut 3 bases from V and 0 bases from J; bases unmatched to any gene: 1. Per germline, CDR1 SQVTM and CDR2 ANQGSEA. Written as DNA, the CDR3 is TGCAGCGTTGAGGACAGGGCCTCCTACAATGAGCAGTTCTTC. This sequence encodes CSVEDRASYNEQFF.

This clonotype has more than one count but fewer than ten. The J gene is TRBJ1-6, the V gene TRBV5-1; no clear D gene. V lost 0 bases to trimming and J lost 11 bases, with 9 bases between them. The CDR3 runs 13 residues. Germline V gene data show CDR1 as SGHRS and CDR2 as YFSETQ. CDR3 in amino acids: CASSLGELAPLHF. The CDR3 nucleotides read TGCGCCAGCAGCTTGGGGGAACTAGCACCCCTCCACTTT.

This clonotype has just a few counts. The chain uses TRBV12-5 and TRBJ1-3; D is ambiguous. Trimming removed 9 bases at V and 0 bases at J, with 9 bases between. Per the germline V gene, CDR1 is LGHNT and CDR2 is FRNRAP. The CDR3 has 13 amino acids. CDR3 region: CASDRYSGNTIYF. In nucleotides, the CDR3 is TGTGCTAGCGACCGCTACTCTGGAAACACCATATATTTT.

CDR3 sequence (DNA): TGCAGTGCACGGGGCGGAAGCACAGATACGCAGTATTTT. It translates to CSARGGSTDTQYF. The gene calls are TRBV20-1 and TRBJ2-3; D possibly uses TRBD1 or TRBD2 (5 bases each). Per germline, CDR1 DFQATT and CDR2 SNEGSKA (reference sequence). V was clipped by 6 bases and J by 0 bases, with 10 bases between them. This CDR3 has 13 residues.

The chain has TRBV4-2 and TRBJ2-5; D is perhaps TRBD1 or TRBD2 (6 bases each). This CDR3 spans 16 amino acids. From germline, CDR1 is LGHNA and CDR2 YNFKEQ. V lost 4 bases and J lost 5, with 20 bases in between. This CDR3 reads CASSPTSTRGEETQYF. In nucleotides, the CDR3 is TGTGCCAGCAGCCCGACCTCGACTAGGGGGGAGGAGACCCAGTACTTC.

CDR3 DNA: TGCGCCAGCAGCCAAGAGTGGCGGGAAGGGTACGAGCAGTACTTC. Its protein is CASSQEWREGYEQYF. J is TRBJ2-5 and V is TRBV4-1, with D possibly matching TRBD2 (6 bases). The J call may be faulty, since TRBJ2-7 better matches the DNA end. The CDR3 contains 15 residues. Germline CDR1 MGHRA, CDR2 YSYEKL.

This clonotype has only a few counts. This chain links TRBV28 with TRBJ2-7; 9 nucleotides align to TRBD1. The CDR3 loop spans 15 amino acids. Germline lookup yields CDR1 MDHEN and CDR2 SYDVKM. The V and J ends lost 3 bases and 6 bases, in that order; junction bases with no gene match: 9. CDR3 loop: CASSLGDRARCEQYF. The CDR3 DNA is TGTGCCAGCAGTTTGGGGGACAGGGCTCGTTGCGAGCAGTACTTC.

The genes are TRBV28 and TRBJ2-5; TRBD2 matches 15 bases. This CDR3 comprises 16 residues. The ends lost 7 bases at V and 3 bases at J; junction bases unmatched: 6. CDR1 and CDR2 (germline): MDHEN, SYDVKM. CDR3 in DNA: TGTGCCAGCACACTCGGGACTAGCGGGAGGAAAGAGACCCAGTACTTC. Protein: CASTLGTSGRKETQYF.

This rearrangement joins TRBV12-3 or TRBV12-4 to TRBJ1-1, with a tentative D call TRBD1 (5 bases). V was pared by 3 bases and J by 7 bases, with 9 bases between. The CDR3 is 12 amino acids. CDR3 region: CASSFLGDEAFF. The CDR3 DNA is TGTGCCAGCAGTTTTTTAGGGGATGAAGCTTTCTTT.

This clonotype was seen a few times. Sequence at one end of the junction differs from germline and may be a read error. The chain uses TRBV20-1 and TRBJ2-3; 9 positions match TRBD2. CDR3 size: 18 residues. The germline V gene has CDR1 DFQATT and CDR2 SNEGSKA (reference sequence). In DNA form, the CDR3 reads TGCAGTGCTAGAGCCCCAGCGGGGGGCCCCAGAAGCACAGATACACAGTATTTT. Its protein product is CSARAPAGGPRSTDTQYF.